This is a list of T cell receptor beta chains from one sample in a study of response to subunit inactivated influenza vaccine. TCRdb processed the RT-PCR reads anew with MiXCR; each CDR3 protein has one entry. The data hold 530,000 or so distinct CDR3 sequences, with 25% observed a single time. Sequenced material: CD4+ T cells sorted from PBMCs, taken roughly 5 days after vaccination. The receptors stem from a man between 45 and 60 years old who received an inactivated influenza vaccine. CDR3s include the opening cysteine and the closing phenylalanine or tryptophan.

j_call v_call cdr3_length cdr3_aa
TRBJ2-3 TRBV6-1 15 CASSPVGQGPDTQYF
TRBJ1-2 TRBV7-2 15 CASSLGQQGYYGYTF
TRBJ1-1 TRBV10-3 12 CANGQGGTEAFF
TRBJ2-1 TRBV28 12 CATWSTYNEQFF
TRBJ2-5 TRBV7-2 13 CASSSSREETQYF
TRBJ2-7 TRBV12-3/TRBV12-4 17 CASSPSAPGQASYEQYF
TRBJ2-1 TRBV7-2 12 CASSLDVNEQFF
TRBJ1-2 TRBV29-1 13 CSVERTGRSGYTF
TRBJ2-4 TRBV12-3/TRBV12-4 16 CASSLKTLWSKNIQYF
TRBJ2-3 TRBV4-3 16 CASSQDLAGMADTQYF
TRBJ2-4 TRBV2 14 CASSLGQPKNIQYF
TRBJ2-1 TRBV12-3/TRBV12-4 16 CASGRTMRENYNEQFF
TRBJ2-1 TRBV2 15 CASSAGGGAYNEQFF
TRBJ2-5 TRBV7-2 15 CASSTSGRGSETQYF
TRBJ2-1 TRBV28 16 CASGVSRTVSYNEQFF
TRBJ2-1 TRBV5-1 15 CASSSAGVSYNEQFF
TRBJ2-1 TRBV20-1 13 CSAQPGPTNEQFF
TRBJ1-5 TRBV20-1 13 CSASGNSNQPQHF
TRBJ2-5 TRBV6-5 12 CASSYTPRTQYF
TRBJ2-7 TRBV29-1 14 CSVDFPLGSYEQYF
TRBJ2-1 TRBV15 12 CATSRVGFEQFF
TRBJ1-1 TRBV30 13 CAWRIQGITEAFF
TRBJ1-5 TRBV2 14 CASRRQLFNQPQHF
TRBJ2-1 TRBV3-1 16 CASSQVLSSSYNEQFF
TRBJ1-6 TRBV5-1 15 CASSPSGQGASPLHF
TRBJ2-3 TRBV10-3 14 CAITPGASTDTQYF
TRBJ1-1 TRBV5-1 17 CASSLSGTGRLSTEAFF
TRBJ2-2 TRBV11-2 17 CASSPRTGRGNTGELFF
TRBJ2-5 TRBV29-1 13 CSARTSGGETQYF
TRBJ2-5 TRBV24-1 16 CATSDRGTEKGETQYF
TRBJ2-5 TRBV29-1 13 CSAGQGFQETQYF
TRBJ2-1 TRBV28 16 CASSTPEDRGINEQFF
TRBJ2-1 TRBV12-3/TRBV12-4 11 CASSRTAGQFF
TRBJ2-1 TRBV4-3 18 CASSPSWGQSRGDNEQFF
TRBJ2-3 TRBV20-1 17 CSASVVGSSPITDTQYF